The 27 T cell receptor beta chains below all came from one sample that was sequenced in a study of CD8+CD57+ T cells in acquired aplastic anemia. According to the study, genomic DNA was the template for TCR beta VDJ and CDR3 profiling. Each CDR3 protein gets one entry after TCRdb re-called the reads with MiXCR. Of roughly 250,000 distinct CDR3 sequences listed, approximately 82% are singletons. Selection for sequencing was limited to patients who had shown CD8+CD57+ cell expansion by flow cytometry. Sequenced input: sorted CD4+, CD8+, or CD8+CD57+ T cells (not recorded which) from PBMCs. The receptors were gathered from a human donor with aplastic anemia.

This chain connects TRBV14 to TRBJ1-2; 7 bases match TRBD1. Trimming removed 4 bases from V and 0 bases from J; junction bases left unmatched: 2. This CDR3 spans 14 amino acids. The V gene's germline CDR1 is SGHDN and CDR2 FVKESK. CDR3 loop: CASSRGGPNYGYTF. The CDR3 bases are TGTGCCAGCAGCCGAGGGGGCCCTAACTATGGCTACACCTTC.

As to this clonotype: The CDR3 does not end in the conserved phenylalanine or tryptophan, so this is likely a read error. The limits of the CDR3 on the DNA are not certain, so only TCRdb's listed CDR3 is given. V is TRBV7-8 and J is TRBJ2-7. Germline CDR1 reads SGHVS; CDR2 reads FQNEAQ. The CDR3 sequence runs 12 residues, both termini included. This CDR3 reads CASSLGACQHTY.

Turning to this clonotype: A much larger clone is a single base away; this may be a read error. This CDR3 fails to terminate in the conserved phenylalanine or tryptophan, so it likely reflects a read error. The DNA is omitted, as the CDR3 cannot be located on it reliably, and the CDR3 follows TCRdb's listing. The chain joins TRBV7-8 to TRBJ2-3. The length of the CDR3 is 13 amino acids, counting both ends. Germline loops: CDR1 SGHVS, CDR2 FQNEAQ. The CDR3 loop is CASSVAGADDTQY.

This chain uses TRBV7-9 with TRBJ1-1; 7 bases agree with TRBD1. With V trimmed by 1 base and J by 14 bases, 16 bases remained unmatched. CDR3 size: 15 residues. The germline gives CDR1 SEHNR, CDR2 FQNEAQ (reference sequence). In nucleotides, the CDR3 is TGTGCCAGCAGCTTAGATCTCAGGGGGAACACTGATGAGTTCTTT. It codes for CASSLDLRGNTDEFF.

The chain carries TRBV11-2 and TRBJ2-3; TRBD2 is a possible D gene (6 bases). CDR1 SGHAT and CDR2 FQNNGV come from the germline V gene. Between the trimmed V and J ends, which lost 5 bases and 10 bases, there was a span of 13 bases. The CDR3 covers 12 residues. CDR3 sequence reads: CASSGGSGSQYF. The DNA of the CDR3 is TGTGCCAGCAGCGGAGGGTCAGGGTCGCAGTATTTT.

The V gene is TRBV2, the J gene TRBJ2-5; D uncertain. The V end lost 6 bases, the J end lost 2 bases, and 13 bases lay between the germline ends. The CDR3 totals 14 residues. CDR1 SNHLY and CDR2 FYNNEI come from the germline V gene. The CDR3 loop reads CASSGGSVQETQYF. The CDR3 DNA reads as TGTGCCAGCAGCGGTGGCAGCGTGCAAGAGACCCAGTACTTC. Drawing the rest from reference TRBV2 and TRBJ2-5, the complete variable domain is EPEVTQTPSHQVTQMGQEVILRCVPISNHLYFYWYRQILGQKVEFLVSFYNNEISEKSEIFDDQFSVERPDGSNFTLKIRSTKLEDSAMYFCASSGGSVQETQYFGPGTRLLVL.

The CDR3 nucleotides read TGTGCCAGCAGTGTCGGGTTCGGCGAAGTTGGGTCTTCTCATGAGCAGTTCTTC. Protein: CASSVGFGEVGSSHEQFF. This sequence joins TRBV2 and TRBJ2-1; D ambiguous. The CDR3 consists of 18 residues. Germline CDR1 is SNHLY and CDR2 is FYNNEI. With 4 bases removed from V and 8 bases from J, the gap between germline ends came to 27 bases.

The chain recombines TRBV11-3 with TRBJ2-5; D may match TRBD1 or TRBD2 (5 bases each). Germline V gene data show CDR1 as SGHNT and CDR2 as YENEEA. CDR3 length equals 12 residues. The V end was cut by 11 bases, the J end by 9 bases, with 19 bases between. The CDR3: CAGHGALEAQYF. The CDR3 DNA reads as TGTGCCGGCCACGGGGCTCTGGAGGCCCAGTACTTC. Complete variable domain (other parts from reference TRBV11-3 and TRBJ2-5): EAGVVQSPRYKIIEKKQPVAFWCNPISGHNTLYWYLQNLGQGPELLIRYENEEAVDDSQLPKDRFSAERLKGVDSTLKIQPAELGDSAVYLCAGHGALEAQYFGPGTRLLVL.

In DNA form, the CDR3 reads TGTGCCAGCAGCCAAGGCCTTGCAAGCGGAGATACGCAGTATTTT. Its protein product is CASSQGLASGDTQYF. The V gene is TRBV11-3, the J gene TRBJ2-3; perhaps TRBD2 as D (5 bases). The V end lost 5 bases, the J end lost 5 bases, and 17 bases lay between the germline ends. Looked up from germline, CDR1 is SGHNT and CDR2 is YENEEA. This CDR3 has 15 amino acids.

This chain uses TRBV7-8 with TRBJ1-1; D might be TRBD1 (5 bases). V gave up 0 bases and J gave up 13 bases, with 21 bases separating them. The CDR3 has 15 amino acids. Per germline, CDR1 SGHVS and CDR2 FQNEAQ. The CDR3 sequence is CASSLAVTADTQDFF. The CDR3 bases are TGTGCCAGCAGCTTAGCTGTGACAGCCGATACGCAGGATTTCTTT.

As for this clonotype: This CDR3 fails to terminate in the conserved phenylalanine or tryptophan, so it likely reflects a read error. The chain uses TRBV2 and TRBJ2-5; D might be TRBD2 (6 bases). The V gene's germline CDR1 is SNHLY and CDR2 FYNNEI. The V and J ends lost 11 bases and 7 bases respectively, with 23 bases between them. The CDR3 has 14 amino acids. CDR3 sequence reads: CAYEVAAYQTTQYC. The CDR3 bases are TGTGCCTACGAGGTAGCGGCGTACCAAACGACCCAGTACTGC.

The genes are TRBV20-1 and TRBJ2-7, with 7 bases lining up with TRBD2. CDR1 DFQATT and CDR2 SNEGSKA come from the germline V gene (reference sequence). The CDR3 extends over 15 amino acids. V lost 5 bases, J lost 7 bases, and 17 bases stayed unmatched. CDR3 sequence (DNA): TGCAGTGCTGAAGGCCTAGCGGCAACCTACAATGAGCAGTACGTC. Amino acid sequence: CSAEGLAATYNEQYV.

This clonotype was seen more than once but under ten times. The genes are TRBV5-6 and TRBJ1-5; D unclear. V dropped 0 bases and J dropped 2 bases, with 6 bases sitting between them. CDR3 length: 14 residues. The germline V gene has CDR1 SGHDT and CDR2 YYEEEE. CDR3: CASSLAEGNQPQHF. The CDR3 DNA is TGTGCCAGCAGCTTGGCGGAGGGCAATCAGCCCCAGCATTTT.

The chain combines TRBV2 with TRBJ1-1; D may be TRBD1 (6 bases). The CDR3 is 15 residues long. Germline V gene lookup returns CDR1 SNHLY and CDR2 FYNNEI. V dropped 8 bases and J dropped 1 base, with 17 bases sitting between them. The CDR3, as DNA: TGTGCCAGCGGGGAAGATCTGACAGGGAACACTGAAGCTTTCTTT. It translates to CASGEDLTGNTEAFF.

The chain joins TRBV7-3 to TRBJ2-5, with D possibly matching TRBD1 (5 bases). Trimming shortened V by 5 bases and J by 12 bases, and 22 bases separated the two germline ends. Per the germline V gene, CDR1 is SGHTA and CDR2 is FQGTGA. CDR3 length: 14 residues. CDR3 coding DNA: TGTGCCAGCAGCAGGGGCTCCCCCCAAGAGACTGAGTACTTC. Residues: CASSRGSPQETEYF. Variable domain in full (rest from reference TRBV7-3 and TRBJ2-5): GAGVSQTPSNKVTEKGKYVELRCDPISGHTALYWYRQSLGQGPEFLIYFQGTGAADDSGLPNDRFFAVRPEGSVSTLKIQRTERGDSAVYLCASSRGSPQETEYFGPGTRLLVL.

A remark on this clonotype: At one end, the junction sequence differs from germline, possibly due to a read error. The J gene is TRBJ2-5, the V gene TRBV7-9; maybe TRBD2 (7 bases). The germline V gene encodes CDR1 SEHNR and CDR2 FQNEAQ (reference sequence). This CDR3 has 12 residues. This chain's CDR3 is CAVLGGAATKYF. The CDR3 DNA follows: TGTGCCGTCCTTGGGGGGGCGGCGACCAAGTACTTC.

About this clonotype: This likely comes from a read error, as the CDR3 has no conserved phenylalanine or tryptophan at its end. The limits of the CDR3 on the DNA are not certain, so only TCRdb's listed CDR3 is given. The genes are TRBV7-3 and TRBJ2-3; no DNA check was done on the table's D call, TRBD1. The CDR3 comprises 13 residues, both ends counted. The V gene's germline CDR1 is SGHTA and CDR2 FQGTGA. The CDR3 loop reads CASGDGGTYTEYL.

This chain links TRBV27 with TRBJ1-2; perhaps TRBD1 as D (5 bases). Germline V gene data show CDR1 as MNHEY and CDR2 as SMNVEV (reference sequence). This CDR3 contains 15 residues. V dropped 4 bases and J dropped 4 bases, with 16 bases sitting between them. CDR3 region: CASSSVGASTYGYTF. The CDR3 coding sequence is TGTGCCAGCAGTTCCGTCGGGGCCTCTACCTATGGCTACACCTTC.

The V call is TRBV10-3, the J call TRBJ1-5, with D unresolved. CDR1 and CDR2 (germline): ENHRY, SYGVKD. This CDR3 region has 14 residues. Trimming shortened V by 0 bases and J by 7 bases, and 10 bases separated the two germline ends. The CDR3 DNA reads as TGTGCCATCAGTGAGTCGGTCAGCAGCCAGCCCCAGCATTTT. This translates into CAISESVSSQPQHF.

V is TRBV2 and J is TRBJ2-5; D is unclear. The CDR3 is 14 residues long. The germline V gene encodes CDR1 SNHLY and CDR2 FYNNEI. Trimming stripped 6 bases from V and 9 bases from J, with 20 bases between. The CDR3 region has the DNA TGTGCCAGCAGCAAGTCCAGTGAGAATGAGCCCCAGTACTTC. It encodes CASSKSSENEPQYF.

The CDR3 spells CASSQGTYFSTDTQYF. The CDR3 DNA reads as TGTGCCAGCAGCCAAGGGACTTATTTTAGCACAGATACGCAGTATTTT. The chain employs TRBV12-3 or TRBV12-4 and TRBJ2-3; perhaps TRBD2 as D (6 bases). V lost 6 bases, J lost 0 bases, and 16 bases lay in between. The CDR3 extends over 16 amino acids.

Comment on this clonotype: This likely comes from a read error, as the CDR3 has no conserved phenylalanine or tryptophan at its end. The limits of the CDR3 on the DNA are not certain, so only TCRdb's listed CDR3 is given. The CDR3 protein is CASSPVAETQYFG. The V gene is TRBV7-9, the J gene TRBJ1-2. Germline-derived CDR1 and CDR2 are SEHNR and FQNEAQ (reference sequence). The CDR3 region is 13 residues in length, termini included.

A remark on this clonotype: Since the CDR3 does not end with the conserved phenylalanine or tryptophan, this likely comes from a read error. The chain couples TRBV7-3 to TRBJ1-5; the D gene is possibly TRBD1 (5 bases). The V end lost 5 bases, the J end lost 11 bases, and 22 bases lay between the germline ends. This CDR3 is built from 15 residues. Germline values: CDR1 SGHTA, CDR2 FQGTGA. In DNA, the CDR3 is TGTGCCAGCAGCACAGAGAGGACCTGCAGGGAGACCCAGCATCTT. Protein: CASSTERTCRETQHL.

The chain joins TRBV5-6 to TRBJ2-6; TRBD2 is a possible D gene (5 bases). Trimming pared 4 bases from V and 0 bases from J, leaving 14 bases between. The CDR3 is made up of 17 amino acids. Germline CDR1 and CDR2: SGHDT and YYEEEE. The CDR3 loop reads CASSPVSVPSGANVLTF. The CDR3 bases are TGTGCCAGCAGCCCCGTTAGCGTCCCCTCTGGGGCCAACGTCCTGACTTTC.

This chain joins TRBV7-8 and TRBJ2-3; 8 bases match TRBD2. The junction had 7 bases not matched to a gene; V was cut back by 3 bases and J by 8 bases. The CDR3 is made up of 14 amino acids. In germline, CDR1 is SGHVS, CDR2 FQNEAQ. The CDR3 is CASSFAGGRTTQYF. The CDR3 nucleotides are TGTGCCAGCAGCTTTGCGGGAGGTCGCACTACGCAGTATTTT.

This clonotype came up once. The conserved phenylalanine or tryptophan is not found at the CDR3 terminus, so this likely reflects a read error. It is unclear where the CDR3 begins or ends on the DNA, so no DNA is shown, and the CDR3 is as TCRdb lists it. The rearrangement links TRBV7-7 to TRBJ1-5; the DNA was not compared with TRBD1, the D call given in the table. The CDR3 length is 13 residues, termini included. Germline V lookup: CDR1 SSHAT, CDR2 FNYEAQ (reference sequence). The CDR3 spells CASSPTAQRNTGE.

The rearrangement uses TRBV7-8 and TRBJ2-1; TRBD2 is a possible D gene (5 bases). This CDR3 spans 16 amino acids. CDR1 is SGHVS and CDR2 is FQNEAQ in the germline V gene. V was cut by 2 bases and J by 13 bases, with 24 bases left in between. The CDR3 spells CASSLPRGRGTHYQFF. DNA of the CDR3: TGTGCCAGCAGCTTACCGAGAGGCCGGGGTACCCATTATCAGTTCTTC.